A selection of T cell receptor beta chains follows, all from one sample in a study of cytomegalovirus exposure and HLA in healthy donors. Clones were read by immunoSEQ multiplex PCR, and TCRdb kept only the in-frame ones, dropping some. The profile shows approximately 150,000 clones, approximately 91% of them singletons. The specimen sequenced was PBMCs. The source of these receptors is a man aged 18 to 29 in good health and CMV-seronegative. The CDR3 runs from the conserved cysteine through the conserved F or W. A D gene is named only where the DNA matches it firmly. Clone size is stated in some rows and not others, as once, few, many or a class when expanded.

j_gene: TRBJ2-3
abundance: NA
v_gene: TRBV5-4
d_gene: NA
len: 13
CDR3nt: TGTGCCAGCAGCTCCCAGGGAGGAGATACGCAGTATTTT
CDR3aa: CASSSQGGDTQYF

j_gene: TRBJ1-1
abundance: NA
v_gene: TRBV11-2
d_gene: NA
len: 16
CDR3nt: TGTGCCAGCAGCTTAGGCAGGGGAGGGGAATTGACTGAAGCTTTCTTT
CDR3aa: CASSLGRGGELTEAFF

j_gene: TRBJ2-3
abundance: NA
v_gene: TRBV27
d_gene: TRBD2
len: 15
CDR3nt: TGTGCCAGCAGTTATAAGCGGGGCGCACCAGATACGCAGTATTTT
CDR3aa: CASSYKRGAPDTQYF

j_gene: TRBJ2-1
abundance: NA
v_gene: TRBV29-1
d_gene: NA
len: 12
CDR3nt: TGCAGCGTTGATGTGGCTAGTGGTGAGCAGTTCTTC
CDR3aa: CSVDVASGEQFF

j_gene: TRBJ1-4
abundance: NA
v_gene: TRBV6-6
d_gene: NA
len: 16
CDR3nt: TGTGCCAGCAGATCAACAGGAGGGGCAACTAATGAAAAACTGTTTTTT
CDR3aa: CASRSTGGATNEKLFF

j_gene: TRBJ2-3
abundance: once
v_gene: TRBV19
d_gene: TRBD2
len: 16
CDR3nt: TGTGCCAGTAGTACCGGCCTAGCGGGAGGTACAGATACGCAGTATTTT
CDR3aa: CASSTGLAGGTDTQYF

j_gene: TRBJ2-1
abundance: NA
v_gene: TRBV6-5
d_gene: NA
len: 13
CDR3nt: TGTGCCAGCAGTTACTCCTGGGCCAATGAGCAGTTCTTC
CDR3aa: CASSYSWANEQFF

j_gene: TRBJ2-4
abundance: NA
v_gene: TRBV5-1
d_gene: NA
len: 15
CDR3nt: TGCGCCAGCAGCTTAGCAGGGGTAGCCAAAAACATTCAGTACTTC
CDR3aa: CASSLAGVAKNIQYF

j_gene: TRBJ1-1
abundance: NA
v_gene: TRBV11-1
d_gene: NA
len: 17
CDR3nt: TGTGCCAGCAGCCAGTATGGTGGTTCAGTTCAATGGCCTGAAGCTTTCTTT
CDR3aa: CASSQYGGSVQWPEAFF

j_gene: TRBJ2-5
abundance: NA
v_gene: TRBV6-1
d_gene: TRBD2
len: 15
CDR3nt: TGTGCCAGCAGTGAAGGGGGTAGCGGGAAGGAGACCCAGTACTTC
CDR3aa: CASSEGGSGKETQYF

j_gene: TRBJ1-2
abundance: NA
v_gene: TRBV5-6
d_gene: TRBD1
len: 15
CDR3nt: TGTGCCAGCAGCTCAGGACAGGGGGCAAACTATGGCTACACCTTC
CDR3aa: CASSSGQGANYGYTF

j_gene: TRBJ2-5
abundance: NA
v_gene: TRBV11-3
d_gene: NA
len: 13
CDR3nt: TGTGCCAGCGCCGGGACGCGGGGTGAGACCCAGTACTTC
CDR3aa: CASAGTRGETQYF

j_gene: TRBJ2-2
abundance: NA
v_gene: TRBV14
d_gene: NA
len: 14
CDR3nt: TGTGCCAGCAGCCCCCAGCCTAGCACCGGGGAGCTGTTTTTT
CDR3aa: CASSPQPSTGELFF

j_gene: TRBJ1-5
abundance: NA
v_gene: TRBV21-1
d_gene: NA
len: 15
CDR3nt: TGTGCCAGCAGCAAAGCGGCGGGTGGCAATCAGCCCCAGCATTTT
CDR3aa: CASSKAAGGNQPQHF

j_gene: TRBJ1-1
abundance: NA
v_gene: TRBV7-8
d_gene: NA
len: 14
CDR3nt: TGTGCCAGCAGCTTAGTTACAGCTAACACTGAAGCTTTCTTT
CDR3aa: CASSLVTANTEAFF

j_gene: TRBJ1-1
abundance: NA
v_gene: TRBV6-5
d_gene: NA
len: 13
CDR3nt: TGTGCCAGCAGTTTAAGCCCAATCGCTGAAGCTTTCTTT
CDR3aa: CASSLSPIAEAFF

j_gene: TRBJ1-2
abundance: NA
v_gene: TRBV6-6
d_gene: NA
len: 13
CDR3nt: TGTGCCAGCAGTTACTCCGCCCTCGGGGGCTACACCTTC
CDR3aa: CASSYSALGGYTF

j_gene: TRBJ1-6
abundance: NA
v_gene: TRBV19
d_gene: NA
len: 14
CDR3nt: TGTGCCAGCCAAGCTGGGCACCTTAATTCACCCCTCCACTTT
CDR3aa: CASQAGHLNSPLHF

j_gene: TRBJ2-1
abundance: NA
v_gene: TRBV9
d_gene: TRBD2
len: 16
CDR3nt: TGTGCCAGCAGCGTAGATGGGACTAGGTCGGTCAATGAGCAGTTCTTC
CDR3aa: CASSVDGTRSVNEQFF

j_gene: TRBJ2-1
abundance: NA
v_gene: TRBV7-2
d_gene: TRBD2
len: 16
CDR3nt: TGTGCCAGCAGCTCGAGTCGTGTCGTAGCGGGGGGGCGGGAGATCTTC
CDR3aa: CASSSSRVVAGGREIF

j_gene: TRBJ2-1
abundance: once
v_gene: TRBV2
d_gene: NA
len: 15
CDR3nt: TGTGCCAGCAGTGAATCCGGGGGATCCTACAATGAGCAGTTCTTC
CDR3aa: CASSESGGSYNEQFF

j_gene: TRBJ1-2
abundance: NA
v_gene: TRBV6-5
d_gene: TRBD1
len: 15
CDR3nt: TGTGCCAGCAGTACCCGACAGGGGGCTAACTATGGCTACACCTTC
CDR3aa: CASSTRQGANYGYTF

j_gene: TRBJ1-6
abundance: NA
v_gene: TRBV6-4
d_gene: TRBD1
len: 15
CDR3nt: TGTGCCAGCAGTGACTCCGTGGGGACAGATTCACCCCTCCACTTT
CDR3aa: CASSDSVGTDSPLHF

j_gene: TRBJ1-3
abundance: NA
v_gene: TRBV6-1
d_gene: NA
len: 15
CDR3nt: TGTGCCAGCAGAAAAGGACAGAACTCTGGAAACACCATATATTTT
CDR3aa: CASRKGQNSGNTIYF

j_gene: TRBJ2-1
abundance: NA
v_gene: TRBV4-2
d_gene: NA
len: 17
CDR3nt: TGTGCCAGCAGCCAAGATCTAGGGGGACCCCCCTACAATGAGCAGTTCTTC
CDR3aa: CASSQDLGGPPYNEQFF

j_gene: TRBJ2-1
abundance: NA
v_gene: TRBV29-1
d_gene: NA
len: 12
CDR3nt: TGCAGCGCCACACTAGCCCACAATGAGCAGTTCTTC
CDR3aa: CSATLAHNEQFF

j_gene: TRBJ2-3
abundance: NA
v_gene: TRBV5-1
d_gene: NA
len: 16
CDR3nt: TGCGCCAGCAGCCGCAATATTAGACAGGCGGGAGATACGCAGTATTTT
CDR3aa: CASSRNIRQAGDTQYF

j_gene: TRBJ2-7
abundance: NA
v_gene: TRBV27
d_gene: NA
len: 13
CDR3nt: TGTGCCAGCAGAGAGGGACTCTCCTACGAGCAGTACTTC
CDR3aa: CASREGLSYEQYF

j_gene: TRBJ1-1
abundance: few
v_gene: TRBV6-1
d_gene: TRBD1
len: 15
CDR3nt: TGTGCCAGCAGCAAGGGACAGGCCTACGACCATGGAGCTTTCTTT
CDR3aa: CASSKGQAYDHGAFF

j_gene: TRBJ2-3
abundance: NA
v_gene: TRBV27
d_gene: NA
len: 15
CDR3nt: TGTGCCAGCAGGGGACACCGGAGTAGCACAGATACGCAGTATTTT
CDR3aa: CASRGHRSSTDTQYF

j_gene: TRBJ1-6
abundance: NA
v_gene: TRBV15
d_gene: TRBD1
len: 17
CDR3nt: TGTGCCACCAGCAGAACAGGGGGCGCCCCTATAATTTCACCCCTCCACTTT
CDR3aa: CATSRTGGAPIISPLHF